This T cell receptor beta chain was obtained from a study of cytomegalovirus exposure and HLA in healthy donors. On the study more broadly: Approximately 81% of roughly 430 genotyped donors fell in the Caucasian-associated ancestry cluster.

Primers for the PCR totalled 60 Vbeta and 13 Jbeta. Produced via immunoSEQ multiplex PCR; TCRdb's table is partial and in-frame only. The sample carries under 65,000 clones, less than 85% recorded once. General study findings and limits: Usually a TCR sequence was rare, but some public TCRs were found in many donors.

As concerns this clone: Its antigen is unidentified.

V shed 0 bases and J 0 bases; nucleotides not matched to a gene: 10. CDR3 length: 19 residues. Germline CDR1 and CDR2: LNHNV and YYDKDF (reference sequence). The chain couples TRBV15 to TRBJ1-5, with TRBD1 identical over 8 bases. The sequencing input was PBMCs. The source of this sequence is a woman younger than 30 in good health and CMV-seronegative. For the CDR3, the DNA is TGTGCCACCAGCAGAGATCGGCAGGGGGCGTTTTATAGCAATCAGCCCCAGCATTTT. Residues: CATSRDRQGAFYSNQPQHF.